This T cell receptor beta chain was identified during a study of cytomegalovirus exposure and HLA in healthy donors. Study-level background: Approximately 180 million T cells yielded approximately 100 million unique TCR beta sequences, as an earlier analysis found. General study points: Being productive about 90% or about 30% of the time was typical of most TCR beta V segments in an earlier analysis. It was only CMV serostatus that was available as immune exposure information. 150 or so TCR beta chains were listed as cytomegalovirus-associated.

In the case of this clone: Its target is not known.

With 4 bases clipped from V and 1 base from J, the junction kept 7 bases outside the gene matches. The CDR3 spans 16 residues. Per germline, CDR1 SGHVS and CDR2 FNYEAQ. PCR primers comprised 60 Vbeta and 13 Jbeta primers. TCRdb keeps only in-frame clones here, not all; method: immunoSEQ multiplex PCR. The table includes 99,000 or so clones, about 16% detected once. The sequenced material came from PBMCs. The genes are TRBV7-6 and TRBJ2-1; 7 bases are a match to TRBD2. This TCR was recovered from a female donor in good health and CMV-seronegative. The CDR3 bases are TGTGCCAGCAGCTCCCAGACTAGCAATTCCTACAATGAGCAGTTCTTC. It is translated as CASSSQTSNSYNEQFF.